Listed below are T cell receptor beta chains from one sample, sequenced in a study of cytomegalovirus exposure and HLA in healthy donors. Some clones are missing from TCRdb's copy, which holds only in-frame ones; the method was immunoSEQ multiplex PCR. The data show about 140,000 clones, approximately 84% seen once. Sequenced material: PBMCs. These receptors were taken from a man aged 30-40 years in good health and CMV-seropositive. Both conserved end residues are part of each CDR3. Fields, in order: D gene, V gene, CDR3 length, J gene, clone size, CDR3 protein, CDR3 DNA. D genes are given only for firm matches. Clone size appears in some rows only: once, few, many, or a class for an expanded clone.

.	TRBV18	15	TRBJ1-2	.	CASSPPDTLGYGYTF	TGTGCCAGCTCACCACCGGATACGCTAGGCTATGGCTACACCTTC
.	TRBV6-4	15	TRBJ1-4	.	CASSESRRLNEKLFF	TGTGCCAGCAGTGAGAGTAGGAGACTAAATGAAAAACTGTTTTTT
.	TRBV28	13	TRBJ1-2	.	CASSLTDRSGYTF	TGTGCCAGCAGTTTGACTGACAGGTCCGGCTACACCTTC
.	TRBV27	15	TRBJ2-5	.	CASSLGTGMGETQYF	TGTGCCAGCAGTTTGGGTACAGGGATGGGAGAGACCCAGTACTTC
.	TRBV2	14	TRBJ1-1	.	CASSFDPTGTEAFF	TGTGCCAGCAGCTTTGACCCCACCGGGACTGAAGCTTTCTTT
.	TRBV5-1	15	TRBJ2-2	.	CASSLQLSNTGELFF	TGCGCCAGCAGCTTACAGCTCTCGAACACCGGGGAGCTGTTTTTT
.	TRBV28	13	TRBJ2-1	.	CASSLTRYNEQFF	TGTGCCAGCAGTTTAACCAGGTACAATGAGCAGTTCTTC
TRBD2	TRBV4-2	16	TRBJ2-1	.	CASSQQGGSSYNEQFF	TGTGCCAGCAGCCAACAAGGCGGGAGCTCCTACAATGAGCAGTTCTTC
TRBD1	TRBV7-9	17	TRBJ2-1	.	CASSLEAGTGLYNEQFF	TGTGCCAGCAGCTTAGAAGCCGGGACAGGCCTCTACAATGAGCAGTTCTTC
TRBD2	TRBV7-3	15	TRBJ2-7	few	CASSTSGGPSYEQYF	TGTGCCAGCAGCACTAGCGGGGGGCCCTCCTACGAGCAGTACTTC
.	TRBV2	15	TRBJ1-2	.	CASSEGAESNYGYTF	TGTGCCAGCAGTGAAGGGGCCGAGTCTAACTATGGCTACACCTTC
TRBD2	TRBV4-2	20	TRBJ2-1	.	CASSQAISGGANTPYNEQFF	TGTGCCAGCAGCCAAGCTATCAGCGGGGGGGCGAATACCCCCTACAATGAGCAGTTCTTC
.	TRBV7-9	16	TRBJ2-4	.	CASSLNGSPQGNIQYF	TGTGCCAGCAGCTTAAACGGCAGCCCCCAGGGGAACATTCAGTACTTC
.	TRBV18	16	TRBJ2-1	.	CASSPVVTSSYNEQFF	TGTGCCAGCTCACCAGTCGTGACAAGCTCCTACAATGAGCAGTTCTTC
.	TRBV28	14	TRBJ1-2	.	CASSLGQGKWGYTF	TGTGCCAGCAGTTTGGGGCAGGGCAAGTGGGGCTACACCTTC
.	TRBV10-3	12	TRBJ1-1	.	CAIRGEGTEAFF	TGTGCCATCAGGGGGGAGGGCACTGAAGCTTTCTTT
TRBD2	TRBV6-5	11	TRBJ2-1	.	CASSRGSEQFF	TGTGCCAGCAGCCGCGGGAGTGAGCAGTTCTTC
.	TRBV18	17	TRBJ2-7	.	CASSPPSVGGAPYEQYF	TGTGCCAGCTCACCACCGTCTGTGGGGGGGGCCCCCTACGAGCAGTACTTC
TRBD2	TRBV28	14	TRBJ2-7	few	CASSSLSGGYEQYF	TGTGCCAGCAGTTCTCTTAGCGGGGGCTACGAGCAGTACTTC
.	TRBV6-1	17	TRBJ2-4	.	CASSESNRDRAKNIQYF	TGTGCCAGCAGTGAATCTAACAGGGATAGGGCCAAAAACATTCAGTACTTC
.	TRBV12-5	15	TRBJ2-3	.	CASGLVGQGTDTQYF	TGTGCTAGTGGTTTGGTGGGGCAGGGGACAGATACGCAGTATTTT
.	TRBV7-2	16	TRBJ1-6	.	CASSQAGVPYNSPLHF	TGTGCCAGCAGCCAAGCGGGGGTGCCCTATAATTCACCCCTCCACTTT
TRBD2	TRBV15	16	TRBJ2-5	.	CATSRTSGGPWETQYF	TGTGCCACCAGCAGGACTAGCGGGGGGCCGTGGGAGACCCAGTACTTC
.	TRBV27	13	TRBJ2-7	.	CASSLTGSYEQYF	TGTGCCAGCAGCCTTACAGGCTCCTACGAGCAGTACTTC
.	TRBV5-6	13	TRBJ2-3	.	CASTLGERDTQYF	TGTGCCAGCACCTTGGGAGAGAGGGATACGCAGTATTTT
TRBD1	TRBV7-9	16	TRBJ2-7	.	CASSLLGQNHGYEQYF	TGTGCCAGCAGCCTACTGGGACAGAACCATGGCTACGAGCAGTACTTC
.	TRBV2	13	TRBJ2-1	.	CASSSATTGEQFF	TGTGCCAGCAGCTCGGCGACCACGGGGGAGCAGTTCTTC
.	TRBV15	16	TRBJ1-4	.	CATSRAQRRANEKLFF	TGTGCCACCAGCAGGGCCCAGCGGAGGGCTAATGAAAAACTGTTTTTT
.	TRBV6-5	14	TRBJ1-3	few	CASSYAGVGNTIYF	TGTGCCAGCAGTTACGCCGGGGTCGGAAACACCATATATTTT
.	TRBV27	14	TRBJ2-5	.	CASSLRGLQETQYF	TGTGCCAGCAGTTTGCGAGGCCTCCAAGAGACCCAGTACTTC
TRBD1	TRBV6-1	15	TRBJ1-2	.	CASSLDRGQNYGYTF	TGTGCCAGCAGCCTCGACAGGGGGCAGAACTATGGCTACACCTTC
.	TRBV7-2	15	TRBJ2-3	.	CASSPGWDFTDTQYF	TGTGCCAGCAGCCCAGGGTGGGATTTCACAGATACGCAGTATTTT
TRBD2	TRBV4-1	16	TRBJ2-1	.	CASSQVLAGEGNEQFF	TGCGCCAGCAGCCAGGTACTAGCGGGAGAGGGCAATGAGCAGTTCTTC
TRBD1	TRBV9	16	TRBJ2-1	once	CASSVLPGQGVTEQFF	TGTGCCAGCAGCGTCCTTCCGGGACAGGGGGTCACTGAGCAGTTCTTC
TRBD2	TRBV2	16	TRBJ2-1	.	CASRILGGRDHNEQFF	TGTGCCAGCAGAATCCTTGGCGGGAGGGACCACAATGAGCAGTTCTTC
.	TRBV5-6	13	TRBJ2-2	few	CASSAGNTGELFF	TGTGCCAGCAGTGCGGGGAACACCGGGGAGCTGTTTTTT
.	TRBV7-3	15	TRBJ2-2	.	CASSFWGQNTGELFF	TGTGCCAGCAGCTTCTGGGGACAGAACACCGGGGAGCTGTTTTTT
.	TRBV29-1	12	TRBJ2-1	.	CSVVGAINEQFF	TGCAGCGTTGTAGGGGCGATCAATGAGCAGTTCTTC
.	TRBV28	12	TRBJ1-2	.	CASSPVNYGYTF	TGTGCCAGCAGTCCCGTTAACTATGGCTACACCTTC
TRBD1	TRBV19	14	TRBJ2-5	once	CASSMGQHQETQYF	TGTGCCAGTAGTATGGGACAGCACCAAGAGACCCAGTACTTC
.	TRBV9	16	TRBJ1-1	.	CASSADIGEMNTEAFF	TGTGCCAGCAGCGCAGACATCGGGGAGATGAACACTGAAGCTTTCTTT
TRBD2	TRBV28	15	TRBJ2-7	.	CASSVTGGVTYEQYF	TGTGCCAGCAGTGTAACGGGAGGCGTGACCTACGAGCAGTACTTC
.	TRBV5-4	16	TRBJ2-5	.	CASTPSRSGYQETQYF	TGTGCCAGCACCCCCAGTAGGAGCGGGTACCAAGAGACCCAGTACTTC
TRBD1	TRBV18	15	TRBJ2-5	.	CASSPSGQQAETQYF	TGTGCCAGCTCGCCATCGGGACAGCAAGCGGAGACCCAGTACTTC
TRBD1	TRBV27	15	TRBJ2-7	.	CASSPQGDEFYEQYF	TGTGCCAGCAGTCCACAGGGGGATGAATTTTACGAGCAGTACTTC
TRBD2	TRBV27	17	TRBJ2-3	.	CASSTTTTSGGGVAQYF	TGTGCCAGCAGTACCACAACGACTAGCGGGGGCGGAGTTGCGCAGTATTTT
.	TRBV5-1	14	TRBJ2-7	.	CASSLSAGTYEQYF	TGCGCCAGCAGCTTGTCGGCGGGTACCTACGAGCAGTACTTC
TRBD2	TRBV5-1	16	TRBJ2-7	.	CASSPPRLAGGDEQYF	TGCGCCAGCAGCCCACCCAGACTAGCGGGAGGGGACGAGCAGTACTTC
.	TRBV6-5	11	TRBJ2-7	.	CATSSGYEQYF	TGTGCCACCAGTAGCGGCTACGAGCAGTACTTC
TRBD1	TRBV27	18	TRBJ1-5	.	CASRAGTGVMWGNQPQHF	TGTGCCAGCAGGGCCGGGACAGGGGTTATGTGGGGCAATCAGCCCCAGCATTTT
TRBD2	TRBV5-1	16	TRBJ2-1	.	CASSLAASGSWSEQFF	TGCGCCAGCAGCTTGGCAGCTAGCGGGAGCTGGAGTGAGCAGTTCTTC